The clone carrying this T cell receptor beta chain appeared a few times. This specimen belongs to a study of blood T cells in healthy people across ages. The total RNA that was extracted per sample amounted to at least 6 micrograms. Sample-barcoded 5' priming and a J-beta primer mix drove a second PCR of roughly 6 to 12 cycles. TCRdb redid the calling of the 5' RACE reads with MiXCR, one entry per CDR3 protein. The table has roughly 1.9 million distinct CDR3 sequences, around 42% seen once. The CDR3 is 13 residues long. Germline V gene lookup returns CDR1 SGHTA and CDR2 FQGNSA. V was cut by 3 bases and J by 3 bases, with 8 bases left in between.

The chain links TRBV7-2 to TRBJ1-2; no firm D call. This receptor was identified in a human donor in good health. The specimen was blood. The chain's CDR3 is CASSFGSYYGYTF. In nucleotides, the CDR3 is TGTGCCAGCAGCTTCGGCAGTTACTATGGCTACACCTTC.